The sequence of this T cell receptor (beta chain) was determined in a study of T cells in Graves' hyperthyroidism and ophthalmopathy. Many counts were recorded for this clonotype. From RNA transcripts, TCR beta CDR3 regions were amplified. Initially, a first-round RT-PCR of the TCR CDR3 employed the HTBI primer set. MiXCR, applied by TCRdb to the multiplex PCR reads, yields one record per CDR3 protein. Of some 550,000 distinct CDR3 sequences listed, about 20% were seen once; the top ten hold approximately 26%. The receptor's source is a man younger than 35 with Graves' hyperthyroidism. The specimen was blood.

In nucleotides, the CDR3 is TGTGCCAGCAGTGGTTATAGACAGGACCAATCCTATGGCTACACCTTC. Its translation: CASSGYRQDQSYGYTF. This sequence joins TRBV25-1 and TRBJ1-2; TRBD1 is a possible D gene (6 bases). Trimming left V 4 bases short and J 4 bases short, with 19 bases between. The length of the CDR3 is 16 residues. Germline V gene lookup returns CDR1 MGHDK and CDR2 SYGVNS.